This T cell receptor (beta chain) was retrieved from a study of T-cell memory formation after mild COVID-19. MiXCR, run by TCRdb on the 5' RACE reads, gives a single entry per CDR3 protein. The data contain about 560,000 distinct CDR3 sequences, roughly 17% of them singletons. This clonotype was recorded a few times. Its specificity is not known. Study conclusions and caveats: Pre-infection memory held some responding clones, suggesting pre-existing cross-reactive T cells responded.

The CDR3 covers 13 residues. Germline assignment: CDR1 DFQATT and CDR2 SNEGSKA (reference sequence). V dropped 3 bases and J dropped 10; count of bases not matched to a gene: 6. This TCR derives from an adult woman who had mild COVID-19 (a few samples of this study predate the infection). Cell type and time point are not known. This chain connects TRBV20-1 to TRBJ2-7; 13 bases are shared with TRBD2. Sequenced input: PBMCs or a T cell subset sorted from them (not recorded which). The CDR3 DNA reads TGCAGTGCTAGGAGGACTAGCGGGAGAGAACAGTACTTC. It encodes CSARRTSGREQYF.